The rows below give T cell receptor beta chains drawn from one sample of a study of blood T cell repertoires in COVID-19. The data were produced by immunoSEQ multiplex PCR, yet TCRdb's version contains in-frame clones alone and is incomplete. The data show around 210,000 clones, with around 85% seen just once and approximately 5% held by the top ten. Sequencing was performed on peripheral blood. The receptor set was obtained from a man aged 50-59 years with COVID-19, enrolled during active disease. CDR3s include the opening cysteine and the closing phenylalanine or tryptophan. Each record gives: J gene, V gene, clone size, D gene, CDR3 DNA, CDR3 protein. D genes are given only for firm matches. Size values are once, few and many counts, or a class for expanded clones, and some rows have none.

TRBJ1-1 | TRBV5-4 | - | TRBD1 | TGTGCCAGCATCCCGCCGGGGACAGGGAACACTGAAGCTTTCTTT | CASIPPGTGNTEAFF
TRBJ1-2 | TRBV4-3 | - | TRBD1 | TGCGCCAGCAGCCAAGATCTCCAGGGGGCAGGCTACACCTTC | CASSQDLQGAGYTF
TRBJ2-7 | TRBV7-6 | many | - | TGTGCCAGCAGCCCCACCGAGGACCGGAGGACCTACGAGCAGTACTTC | CASSPTEDRRTYEQYF
TRBJ1-1 | TRBV5-8 | - | - | TGTGCCAGCAGCTTACCTCCGGAGGCTGAAGCTTTCTTT | CASSLPPEAEAFF
TRBJ1-5 | TRBV20-1 | - | TRBD1 | TGCAGTGCTAGTGAGACAGGGGGTAGGCATTTT | CSASETGGRHF
TRBJ2-1 | TRBV6-5 | - | TRBD2 | TGTGCCAGCAGTTACGTATTAGCGGGGTACAATGAGCAGTTCTTC | CASSYVLAGYNEQFF
TRBJ2-3 | TRBV5-4 | - | TRBD1 | TGTGCCAGCAGCGGGACCGGGACAGGGATGTTTGGCACAGATACGCAGTATTTT | CASSGTGTGMFGTDTQYF
TRBJ1-4 | TRBV6-5 | - | - | TGTGCCAGCAGTTACTGGGGGAGGGCAAATGAAAAACTGTTTTTT | CASSYWGRANEKLFF
TRBJ2-2 | TRBV6-2/TRBV6-3 | - | - | TGTGCCAGCAGTTACACCGGCGGATCCCTCACCGGGGAGCTGTTTTTT | CASSYTGGSLTGELFF
TRBJ1-3 | TRBV7-9 | - | - | TGTGCCAGCAGCTTCAGTGCGGGAGACACCATATATTTT | CASSFSAGDTIYF
TRBJ1-5 | TRBV7-9 | few | - | TGTGCCAGCAGCTTCACAGGTCTCAATCAGCCCCAGCATTTT | CASSFTGLNQPQHF
TRBJ1-5 | TRBV19 | few | TRBD1 | TGTGCCAGTAGTATAGGGGACAGGGGATCGCAGGGGTTTCATAGCAATCAGCCCCAGCATTTT | CASSIGDRGSQGFHSNQPQHF
TRBJ1-6 | TRBV2 | - | TRBD1 | TGTGCCAGCAGCGCCGGGACAGACAATTCACCCCTCCACTTT | CASSAGTDNSPLHF
TRBJ1-4 | TRBV9 | - | - | TGTGCCAGCAGCAGAGGTAATGAAAAACTGTTTTTT | CASSRGNEKLFF
TRBJ1-1 | TRBV4-3 | - | TRBD1 | TGCGCCAGCAGCCAAACAGGGGGCAGGAACACTGAAGCTTTCTTT | CASSQTGGRNTEAFF
TRBJ1-4 | TRBV5-1 | - | TRBD1 | TGCGCCAGCAGCCACGGGACAGGGGACGAAAAACTGTTTTTT | CASSHGTGDEKLFF
TRBJ2-2 | TRBV5-1 | - | TRBD2 | TGCGCCAGTAGGACTAGCGGGGACAACACCGGGGAGCTGTTTTTT | CASRTSGDNTGELFF
TRBJ1-5 | TRBV4-1 | - | - | TGCGCCAGCAGCCGATCTTCAGTGCAGTACAATCAGCCCCAGCATTTT | CASSRSSVQYNQPQHF
TRBJ2-7 | TRBV4-2 | - | - | TGTGCCAGCAGCCAAGAAGCACAGTATGGGACACCGAGCTCCTACGAGCAGTACTTC | CASSQEAQYGTPSSYEQYF
TRBJ2-3 | TRBV5-6 | - | TRBD2 | TGTGCCAGCAGCTTGTTGGCTAGCGGGGAGGGAGATACGCAGTATTTT | CASSLLASGEGDTQYF
TRBJ2-1 | TRBV2 | - | TRBD2 | TGTGCCAGCAATCCCCCCGTAGGGACTAGGGCCAATGAGCAGTTCTTC | CASNPPVGTRANEQFF
TRBJ1-1 | TRBV10-1 | - | - | TGCGCCAGCAGTGATCGGGTGTGCTCCACTGAAGCTTTCTTT | CASSDRVCSTEAFF
TRBJ1-4 | TRBV4-2 | - | - | TGTGCCAGCAGCCAAGAGCCAACAGGGAGTAACGAAAAACTGTTTTTT | CASSQEPTGSNEKLFF
TRBJ1-6 | TRBV30 | - | - | TGTGCCTGGAGTGTTGCAGGATCTAATAATTCACCCCTCCACTTT | CAWSVAGSNNSPLHF
TRBJ2-7 | TRBV11-2 | - | TRBD2 | TGTGCCAGCAGCATATTACCCACGGGACTAGCCTACGAGCAGTACTTC | CASSILPTGLAYEQYF
TRBJ1-4 | TRBV7-9 | - | TRBD1 | TGTGCCAGCAGCTTATACGGGACAGGGGGTCTTCACACTAATGAAAAACTGTTTTTT | CASSLYGTGGLHTNEKLFF
TRBJ2-7 | TRBV10-3 | once | - | TGTGCCATCAGTGGGCGGAGCTCCTACGAGCAGTACTTC | CAISGRSSYEQYF
TRBJ1-2 | TRBV18 | - | TRBD1 | TGTGCCAGCTCTCAAGCCGGGACAGGGGAGGATGGCTACACCTTC | CASSQAGTGEDGYTF
TRBJ2-1 | TRBV7-2 | - | - | TGTGCCAGCAGCGCCCGGGGAGGAACCTACAATGAGCAGTTCTTC | CASSARGGTYNEQFF
TRBJ2-7 | TRBV5-1 | many | - | TGCGCCAGCAGCTTGGGGCATGGTGGCGGGGTGTCCTACGAGCAGTACTTC | CASSLGHGGGVSYEQYF
TRBJ2-7 | TRBV20-1 | - | TRBD1 | TGCAGTGCGAGGGACAGCTACGAGCAGTACTTC | CSARDSYEQYF
TRBJ2-5 | TRBV19 | - | - | TGTGCCAGTAGTTACGGGTTACAAGAGACCCAGTACTTC | CASSYGLQETQYF
TRBJ2-3 | TRBV30 | - | TRBD2 | TGTGCCTGGACCCTTTCCGGGGGGGGAGATACGCAGTATTTT | CAWTLSGGGDTQYF
TRBJ2-2 | TRBV10-3 | - | TRBD1 | TGTGCCACAGGGGGCGCTGACACCGGGGAGCTGTTTTTT | CATGGADTGELFF
TRBJ2-7 | TRBV10-1 | - | - | TGCGCCAGCAGTGAGAAACAGGGTTTAGGTTACGAGCAGTACTTC | CASSEKQGLGYEQYF
TRBJ2-1 | TRBV12-3/TRBV12-4 | - | - | TGTGCCAGCAGTTTCGAACTAGCCAATGAGCAGTTCTTC | CASSFELANEQFF
TRBJ2-1 | TRBV6-2/TRBV6-3 | - | TRBD1 | TGTGCCAGCAGTTACACCGGGACAGTCCACCTGTTCTTC | CASSYTGTVHLFF
TRBJ1-2 | TRBV30 | - | TRBD1 | TGTGCCTGGAGAGAGACAGGGTTTGTTCTATATGGCTACACCTTC | CAWRETGFVLYGYTF
TRBJ2-7 | TRBV24-1 | - | - | TGTGCCACCAGTGATACGGGAAGCTACGAGCAGTACTTC | CATSDTGSYEQYF
TRBJ2-7 | TRBV7-9 | - | - | TGTGCCAGCAGTCCTACCGGGAACATCAACTACGAGCAGTACTTC | CASSPTGNINYEQYF
TRBJ1-5 | TRBV6-5 | - | - | TGTGCCAGCACTCCCGACAGGACTTATCAGCCCCAGCATTTT | CASTPDRTYQPQHF
TRBJ2-5 | TRBV5-4 | - | - | TGTGCCAGCAGCTTGGCAGGGTGGGAGACCCAGTACTTC | CASSLAGWETQYF
TRBJ1-5 | TRBV6-5 | few | TRBD1 | TGTGCCAGCAGTACGGACAGGGGGCGCGGTCAGCCCCAGCATTTT | CASSTDRGRGQPQHF
TRBJ1-4 | TRBV7-8 | - | TRBD1 | TGTGCCAGCAGCCAGACCGGGACAGGGATTGAAAAACTGTTTTTT | CASSQTGTGIEKLFF
TRBJ1-6 | TRBV2 | - | TRBD1 | TGTGCCAGCAGTGAAAGGACAGGGGCTTGGTCACCCCTCCACTTT | CASSERTGAWSPLHF
TRBJ1-1 | TRBV19 | few | - | TGTGCCACCCATCAAGGAGGGACTGAAGCTTTCTTT | CATHQGGTEAFF
TRBJ2-4 | TRBV21-1 | - | - | TGTGCCAGCAGTAGCTTAAACTGGCAGGGGATCAAAAACATTCAGTACTTC | CASSSLNWQGIKNIQYF
TRBJ2-5 | TRBV19 | - | - | TGTGCCAGTAGTACCGGAGGGACGGTGGGTTTGGAGACCCAGTACTTC | CASSTGGTVGLETQYF
TRBJ2-7 | TRBV6-6 | few | - | TGTGCCAGCAGTTACGGGCACATCGAGCAGTACTTC | CASSYGHIEQYF